This T cell receptor beta chain was found in a study of cytomegalovirus exposure and HLA in healthy donors. At the level of the study: Roughly 170 million T cells yielded 117 million unique TCR beta sequences in earlier analysis.

This PCR relied on a set of 60 Vbeta primers and 13 Jbeta primers. Generated by immunoSEQ multiplex PCR, the TCRdb table keeps only in-frame clones and is missing some. This repertoire shows 250,000 to 350,000 clones, roughly 88% found once; its top ten account for less than 4.5%. Material for sequencing was PBMCs. The clonotype originates from a man aged 40-55 years in good health and CMV-seropositive.

CDR3 amino acids: CASTTRQVGKLFF. The CDR3 bases are TGTGCCAGCACCACCCGACAGGTCGGAAAACTGTTTTTT. The rearrangement uses TRBV7-9 and TRBJ1-4, with D perhaps TRBD1 (6 bases). Germline V lookup: CDR1 SEHNR, CDR2 FQNEAQ (reference sequence). Trimming pared 7 bases from V and 10 bases from J, leaving 16 bases between. The CDR3 extends over 13 amino acids.